This TCR beta chain was sequenced for a study of T cells in Graves' hyperthyroidism and ophthalmopathy. Turning to the study itself: The blood sample was taken at first diagnosis, before treatment began.

Researchers amplified the TCR beta CDR3 regions from RNA transcripts. First-round RT-PCR with HTBI primers amplified the TCR CDR3 region. TCRdb used MiXCR to reprocess the multiplex PCR reads, holding one entry per CDR3 protein. The data hold 380,000 or so distinct CDR3 sequences, with about 18% observed a single time. CDR3 length equals 15 residues. Germline V lookup: CDR1 SGHAT, CDR2 FQNNGV. Worth noting for this clonotype: The antigen remains unidentified. A read error may be the cause here, since a much bigger clone is one base away.

General study findings and limits: It was a median about 6.5 months before onset that the model predicted ophthalmopathy. Ophthalmopathy was separated from stable hyperthyroidism by a 13 V-J model.

The authors took PBMCs from 8.5 to 10 ml fresh peripheral blood. The chain uses TRBV11-2 and TRBJ2-4, with a weak D call TRBD1 (5 bases). Sequenced: blood. The clonotype was recovered from a woman aged 18-29 years with Graves' hyperthyroidism. In nucleotides, the CDR3 is TGTGCCAGCAGCTCCCCTCGACCATCATCGGACATTAAGTACTTC. Translating it yields CASSSPRPSSDIKYF.